Given below is one TCR beta chain in context. This specimen belongs to a study of blood T cell repertoires in COVID-19. This CDR3 is 13 amino acids long. Looked up from germline, CDR1 is LNHDA and CDR2 is SQIVND (reference sequence). Trimming took 7 bases from V and 7 from J, leaving 13 bases between them. Methods used by the authors: Nucleated cell number was recorded as an estimate derived from reference gene primer amplification. Here immunoSEQ multiplex PCR was the method, and the copy in TCRdb shows in-frame clones only, minus some. V and J calls and clone size are those listed in that table; D and trimming were worked out from the DNA. The repertoire consists of about 310,000 clones, with just under 90% occurring once and the leading ten covering over 8.5%. In terms of age and location, participants ranged from roughly 18 to 95 years and lived in about two dozen US areas. Participant-reported clinical history was the basis for cohort assignment. Recovery among Cohort 3 donors was established by two negative PCRs, clearance, or symptom resolution.

The V and J genes are TRBV19 and TRBJ2-2; possible D gene TRBD1, 5 bases. The material sequenced was PBMCs or T cells enriched from blood (not recorded which). The receptor was derived from a woman in her twenties or thirties who had recovered from COVID-19. This CDR3 is CASTPGLNGELFF. The CDR3 DNA sequence: TGTGCCAGTACCCCAGGGTTGAACGGGGAGCTGTTTTTT. The entire variable domain, with the rest obtained from reference TRBV19 and TRBJ2-2, is as follows: DGGITQSPKYLFRKEGQNVTLSCEQNLNHDAMYWYRQDPGQGLRLIYYSQIVNDFQKGDIAEGYSVSREKKESFPLTVTSAQKNPTAFYLCASTPGLNGELFFGEGSRLTVL.